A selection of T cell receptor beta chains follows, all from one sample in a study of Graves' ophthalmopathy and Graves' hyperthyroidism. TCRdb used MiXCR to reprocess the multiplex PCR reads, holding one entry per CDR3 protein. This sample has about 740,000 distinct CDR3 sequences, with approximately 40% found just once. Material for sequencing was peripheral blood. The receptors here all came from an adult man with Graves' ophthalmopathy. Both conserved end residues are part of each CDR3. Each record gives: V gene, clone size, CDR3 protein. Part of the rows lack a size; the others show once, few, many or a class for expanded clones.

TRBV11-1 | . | CASSTLTGDFCEQYF
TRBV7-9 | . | CASSQVLTDYFGYTF
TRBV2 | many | CASSEGVGDTIYF
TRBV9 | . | CASSVAGTGSGELFF
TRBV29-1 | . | CSAKGDGTDGYEQYF
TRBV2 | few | CASSLGTRYEQYF
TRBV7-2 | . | CASSQENWDRVLAGGSYEQYF
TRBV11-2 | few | CASSQLPGTQYF
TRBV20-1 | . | CSASGTGITEAFF
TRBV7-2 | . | CASSLVSAQGAASYEQYF
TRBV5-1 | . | CASSLAGAAAGNTIYF
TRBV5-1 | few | CASSLALLADSYEQYF
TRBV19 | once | CASSMRQIPQETQYF
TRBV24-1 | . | CATSDPGTEEDTQYF
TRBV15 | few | CATSPDVDRQNTGELFF
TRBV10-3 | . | CASSTGTSGWREQYF
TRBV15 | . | CATSKDRGQNQPQHF
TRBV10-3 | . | CAISEQGELETQYF
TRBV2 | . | CASSDRTSGRTDTQYF
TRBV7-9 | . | CAWSGTGNEKLFF
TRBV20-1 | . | CSARTGAKTQYF
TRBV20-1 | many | CSARPRTNYEQYF
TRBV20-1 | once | CSAKGSGDSGTGNTIYF
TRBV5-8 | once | CASSFGQGAGINEQYF
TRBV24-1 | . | CATSPSTGDQPQHF
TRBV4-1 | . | CASSTYGGSTEAFF
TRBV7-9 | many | CASSLVFNTEAFF
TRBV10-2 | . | CASSAGKQGGSSQPQHF
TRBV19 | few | CASSIYPLSKEGETQYF